A selection of T cell receptor beta chains follows, all from one sample in a study of CD8 T cells in Susac syndrome. TCRdb reanalysed the immunoSEQ multiplex PCR reads using MiXCR and keeps one entry per CDR3 protein. The sample lists about 180,000 distinct CDR3 sequences, 90% to 95% occurring once. The sample consisted of CD8+ T cells from PBMCs. These receptor sequences come from a human donor with multiple sclerosis. Each CDR3 is given with its conserved first and last residue. Fields, in order: V gene, J gene, clone size, D gene, CDR3 length, CDR3 protein, CDR3 DNA. The D gene is left open where the match is weak. The size field is filled for only some rows; it gives once, few, many or a size class.

v_call: TRBV7-9
j_call: TRBJ2-1
clone_size: NA
d_call: NA
cdr3_length: 16
cdr3_aa: CASSFVGAGQNNEQFF
cdr3_nt: TGTGCCAGCAGCTTCGTGGGCGCGGGACAAAACAATGAGCAGTTCTTC

v_call: TRBV4-2
j_call: TRBJ2-2
clone_size: NA
d_call: NA
cdr3_length: 13
cdr3_aa: CASSQVDSGELFF
cdr3_nt: TGTGCCAGCAGCCAAGTCGATTCCGGGGAGCTGTTTTTT

v_call: TRBV25-1
j_call: TRBJ2-1
clone_size: NA
d_call: TRBD2
cdr3_length: 16
cdr3_aa: CASSARTSGTYNEQFF
cdr3_nt: TGTGCCAGCAGTGCAAGGACTAGCGGGACCTACAATGAGCAGTTCTTC

v_call: TRBV20-1
j_call: TRBJ1-1
clone_size: NA
d_call: NA
cdr3_length: 14
cdr3_aa: CSARDRAEATEAFF
cdr3_nt: TGCAGTGCTAGAGATCGAGCGGAAGCAACTGAAGCTTTCTTT

v_call: TRBV9
j_call: TRBJ2-3
clone_size: NA
d_call: TRBD2
cdr3_length: 15
cdr3_aa: CASSVAGGYSDTQYF
cdr3_nt: TGTGCCAGCAGCGTAGCGGGGGGGTACTCAGATACGCAGTATTTT

v_call: TRBV7-9
j_call: TRBJ2-5
clone_size: NA
d_call: NA
cdr3_length: 15
cdr3_aa: CASSLVQGSQETQYF
cdr3_nt: TGTGCCAGCAGCTTAGTCCAGGGCTCTCAAGAGACCCAGTACTTC

v_call: TRBV19
j_call: TRBJ1-5
clone_size: NA
d_call: NA
cdr3_length: 13
cdr3_aa: CATGPSINQPQHF
cdr3_nt: TGTGCCACCGGGCCGAGTATCAATCAGCCCCAGCATTTT

v_call: TRBV27
j_call: TRBJ2-1
clone_size: NA
d_call: TRBD2
cdr3_length: 15
cdr3_aa: CASSPRLAGGDEQFF
cdr3_nt: TGTGCCAGCAGTCCTCGACTAGCGGGAGGCGATGAGCAGTTCTTC

v_call: TRBV9
j_call: TRBJ2-2
clone_size: NA
d_call: NA
cdr3_length: 15
cdr3_aa: CASSKGGGLTGELFF
cdr3_nt: TGTGCCAGCTCCAAGGGGGGCGGGCTGACCGGGGAGCTGTTTTTT

v_call: TRBV24-1
j_call: TRBJ2-1
clone_size: NA
d_call: TRBD1
cdr3_length: 15
cdr3_aa: CATSDPGTGDNEQFF
cdr3_nt: TGTGCCACCAGTGATCCCGGGACAGGGGACAATGAGCAGTTCTTC

v_call: TRBV9
j_call: TRBJ2-7
clone_size: NA
d_call: NA
cdr3_length: 17
cdr3_aa: CASSPSGSRAIVYEQYF
cdr3_nt: TGTGCCAGCAGCCCCTCAGGTTCAAGGGCCATTGTCTACGAGCAGTACTTC

v_call: TRBV9
j_call: TRBJ1-3
clone_size: NA
d_call: NA
cdr3_length: 16
cdr3_aa: CASTQRASTSGNTIYF
cdr3_nt: TGTGCCAGCACCCAGAGGGCTTCAACAAGTGGAAACACCATATATTTT

v_call: TRBV20-1
j_call: TRBJ2-7
clone_size: NA
d_call: NA
cdr3_length: 13
cdr3_aa: CSATDKISYEQYF
cdr3_nt: TGCAGTGCCACTGACAAGATCTCCTACGAGCAGTACTTC

v_call: TRBV29-1
j_call: TRBJ1-1
clone_size: NA
d_call: NA
cdr3_length: 13
cdr3_aa: CSSLGGEGTEAFF
cdr3_nt: TGCAGCTCTCTCGGGGGAGAGGGCACTGAAGCTTTCTTT

v_call: TRBV20-1
j_call: TRBJ2-5
clone_size: NA
d_call: TRBD2
cdr3_length: 15
cdr3_aa: CSARETSGIKETQYF
cdr3_nt: TGCAGTGCTAGGGAGACTAGCGGGATAAAAGAGACCCAGTACTTC

v_call: TRBV11-2
j_call: TRBJ2-7
clone_size: NA
d_call: NA
cdr3_length: 16
cdr3_aa: CASSPNIFGTDYEQYF
cdr3_nt: TGTGCCAGCAGCCCAAATATATTCGGGACTGATTACGAGCAGTACTTC

v_call: TRBV2
j_call: TRBJ2-7
clone_size: NA
d_call: TRBD1
cdr3_length: 16
cdr3_aa: CASSLVGTGGKYEQYF
cdr3_nt: TGTGCCAGCAGTCTTGTTGGGACAGGGGGCAAGTACGAGCAGTACTTC

v_call: TRBV9
j_call: TRBJ2-7
clone_size: NA
d_call: NA
cdr3_length: 12
cdr3_aa: CASSSQGYEQYF
cdr3_nt: TGTGCCAGCAGCTCACAGGGTTACGAGCAGTACTTC

v_call: TRBV29-1
j_call: TRBJ2-7
clone_size: NA
d_call: TRBD2
cdr3_length: 14
cdr3_aa: CSLLAGGPIHEQYF
cdr3_nt: TGCAGCCTATTAGCGGGAGGGCCAATCCACGAGCAGTACTTC

v_call: TRBV6-5
j_call: TRBJ2-5
clone_size: NA
d_call: TRBD2
cdr3_length: 15
cdr3_aa: CASSYTGLAFETQYF
cdr3_nt: TGTGCCAGCAGTTACACGGGACTAGCGTTCGAGACCCAGTACTTC

v_call: TRBV7-9
j_call: TRBJ2-3
clone_size: NA
d_call: NA
cdr3_length: 14
cdr3_aa: CASSLLRAGDTQYF
cdr3_nt: TGTGCCAGCAGCTTACTTCGCGCCGGGGATACGCAGTATTTT

v_call: TRBV28
j_call: TRBJ2-1
clone_size: NA
d_call: NA
cdr3_length: 14
cdr3_aa: CASSTTPSYNEQFF
cdr3_nt: TGTGCCAGCAGTACAACGCCTTCCTACAATGAGCAGTTCTTC

v_call: TRBV7-3
j_call: TRBJ2-7
clone_size: NA
d_call: TRBD2
cdr3_length: 15
cdr3_aa: CASSEWAGENYEQYF
cdr3_nt: TGTGCCAGCAGCGAATGGGCGGGAGAGAACTACGAGCAGTACTTC

v_call: TRBV7-2
j_call: TRBJ2-1
clone_size: NA
d_call: NA
cdr3_length: 13
cdr3_aa: CASSSRPGNEQFF
cdr3_nt: TGTGCCAGCAGCTCCAGACCGGGCAATGAGCAGTTCTTC

v_call: TRBV27
j_call: TRBJ1-1
clone_size: NA
d_call: NA
cdr3_length: 13
cdr3_aa: CASSWGVNTEAFF
cdr3_nt: TGTGCCAGCAGTTGGGGGGTGAACACTGAAGCTTTCTTT

v_call: TRBV15
j_call: TRBJ2-1
clone_size: NA
d_call: NA
cdr3_length: 15
cdr3_aa: CATSERRIPGNEQFF
cdr3_nt: TGTGCCACCAGCGAACGGAGAATACCCGGCAATGAGCAGTTCTTC

v_call: TRBV27
j_call: TRBJ2-1
clone_size: NA
d_call: NA
cdr3_length: 13
cdr3_aa: CASSPLDSNEQFF
cdr3_nt: TGTGCCAGCAGTCCCCTGGACAGCAATGAGCAGTTCTTC

v_call: TRBV14
j_call: TRBJ2-1
clone_size: NA
d_call: NA
cdr3_length: 13
cdr3_aa: CASSQGIHNEQFF
cdr3_nt: TGTGCCAGCAGCCAAGGCATACACAATGAGCAGTTCTTC

v_call: TRBV27
j_call: TRBJ2-1
clone_size: NA
d_call: TRBD2
cdr3_length: 14
cdr3_aa: CASIQRGGGNEQFF
cdr3_nt: TGTGCCAGCATTCAGCGGGGGGGAGGCAATGAGCAGTTCTTC

v_call: TRBV18
j_call: TRBJ2-7
clone_size: NA
d_call: NA
cdr3_length: 13
cdr3_aa: CASSPPESYEQYF
cdr3_nt: TGTGCCAGCTCACCACCGGAATCCTACGAGCAGTACTTC

v_call: TRBV7-9
j_call: TRBJ2-3
clone_size: NA
d_call: TRBD2
cdr3_length: 16
cdr3_aa: CASSFRTSGRSGTQYF
cdr3_nt: TGTGCCAGCAGCTTTAGGACTAGCGGGAGAAGTGGTACGCAGTATTTT

v_call: TRBV29-1
j_call: TRBJ2-5
clone_size: NA
d_call: NA
cdr3_length: 13
cdr3_aa: CSVEFGGLETQYF
cdr3_nt: TGCAGCGTTGAATTTGGGGGTCTAGAGACCCAGTACTTC

v_call: TRBV20-1
j_call: TRBJ2-7
clone_size: NA
d_call: NA
cdr3_length: 13
cdr3_aa: CSARDVSMYEQYF
cdr3_nt: TGCAGTGCTAGAGATGTGAGCATGTACGAGCAGTACTTC

v_call: TRBV12-3/TRBV12-4
j_call: TRBJ2-2
clone_size: NA
d_call: TRBD2
cdr3_length: 13
cdr3_aa: CANAGENTGELFF
cdr3_nt: TGTGCCAACGCGGGGGAAAACACCGGGGAGCTGTTTTTT

v_call: TRBV27
j_call: TRBJ1-2
clone_size: NA
d_call: NA
cdr3_length: 15
cdr3_aa: CASSLSNRAEGGYTF
cdr3_nt: TGTGCCAGCAGTTTATCGAACAGGGCAGAGGGTGGCTACACCTTC

v_call: TRBV9
j_call: TRBJ2-6
clone_size: NA
d_call: NA
cdr3_length: 18
cdr3_aa: CASSVSRGANSGANVLTF
cdr3_nt: TGTGCCAGCAGCGTAAGTCGGGGGGCGAACTCTGGGGCCAACGTCCTGACTTTC

v_call: TRBV27
j_call: TRBJ2-3
clone_size: NA
d_call: TRBD2
cdr3_length: 16
cdr3_aa: CASSSHTSGGTDTQYF
cdr3_nt: TGTGCCAGCAGTTCCCATACTAGCGGAGGCACAGATACGCAGTATTTT

v_call: TRBV4-1
j_call: TRBJ2-5
clone_size: NA
d_call: NA
cdr3_length: 15
cdr3_aa: CASSLNRDFGETQYF
cdr3_nt: TGCGCCAGCAGCCTAAACCGGGACTTCGGAGAGACCCAGTACTTC

v_call: TRBV3-1
j_call: TRBJ2-1
clone_size: NA
d_call: NA
cdr3_length: 15
cdr3_aa: CASSPRQADSQEQFF
cdr3_nt: TGTGCCAGCAGCCCACGACAGGCTGACTCCCAGGAGCAGTTCTTC

v_call: TRBV28
j_call: TRBJ2-7
clone_size: NA
d_call: TRBD2
cdr3_length: 15
cdr3_aa: CASSPSGPGGNEQYF
cdr3_nt: TGTGCCAGCAGCCCGTCGGGCCCGGGAGGCAACGAGCAGTACTTC

v_call: TRBV2
j_call: TRBJ2-5
clone_size: NA
d_call: TRBD2
cdr3_length: 14
cdr3_aa: CATMIAGSQETQYF
cdr3_nt: TGTGCCACCATGATAGCGGGGAGCCAAGAGACCCAGTACTTC

v_call: TRBV11-2
j_call: TRBJ2-7
clone_size: NA
d_call: NA
cdr3_length: 15
cdr3_aa: CASSLSGLGPYEQYF
cdr3_nt: TGTGCCAGCAGCTTATCGGGATTGGGTCCCTACGAGCAGTACTTC

v_call: TRBV29-1
j_call: TRBJ1-2
clone_size: NA
d_call: NA
cdr3_length: 12
cdr3_aa: CSVFNGNYGYTF
cdr3_nt: TGCAGCGTTTTCAATGGCAACTATGGCTACACCTTC

v_call: TRBV29-1
j_call: TRBJ1-2
clone_size: NA
d_call: TRBD1
cdr3_length: 15
cdr3_aa: CSTDREDRGDYGYTF
cdr3_nt: TGCAGCACTGACCGGGAAGACAGGGGGGACTATGGCTACACCTTC

v_call: TRBV7-9
j_call: TRBJ1-2
clone_size: NA
d_call: NA
cdr3_length: 10
cdr3_aa: CASSLDGYTF
cdr3_nt: TGTGCCAGCAGCTTGGATGGCTACACCTTC

v_call: TRBV15
j_call: TRBJ2-1
clone_size: NA
d_call: TRBD2
cdr3_length: 16
cdr3_aa: CATSPQPGGTINEQFF
cdr3_nt: TGTGCCACCAGCCCCCAGCCGGGGGGGACTATCAATGAGCAGTTCTTC

v_call: TRBV12-3/TRBV12-4
j_call: TRBJ1-4
clone_size: NA
d_call: NA
cdr3_length: 12
cdr3_aa: CASSFSRHELFF
cdr3_nt: TGTGCCAGCAGTTTTTCCCGACATGAACTGTTTTTT

v_call: TRBV7-3
j_call: TRBJ2-3
clone_size: NA
d_call: TRBD2
cdr3_length: 15
cdr3_aa: CASSPTSGTTDTQYF
cdr3_nt: TGTGCCAGCAGCCCGACTAGCGGAACCACAGATACGCAGTATTTT

v_call: TRBV9
j_call: TRBJ2-1
clone_size: NA
d_call: TRBD2
cdr3_length: 16
cdr3_aa: CASSEGTSGRANEQFF
cdr3_nt: TGTGCCAGCAGCGAGGGGACTAGCGGGAGGGCAAATGAGCAGTTCTTC

v_call: TRBV3-1
j_call: TRBJ1-1
clone_size: once
d_call: TRBD1
cdr3_length: 15
cdr3_aa: CASSAPGTGGTEAFF
cdr3_nt: TGTGCCAGCAGCGCGCCCGGGACAGGGGGCACTGAAGCTTTCTTT

v_call: TRBV28
j_call: TRBJ2-5
clone_size: NA
d_call: NA
cdr3_length: 15
cdr3_aa: CASSSPRRGERDQYF
cdr3_nt: TGTGCCAGCAGTTCACCAAGGCGGGGAGAGAGGGACCAGTACTTC

v_call: TRBV28
j_call: TRBJ2-7
clone_size: NA
d_call: NA
cdr3_length: 15
cdr3_aa: CASSLDSGDTYEQYF
cdr3_nt: TGTGCCAGCAGTTTAGATTCAGGGGACACCTACGAGCAGTACTTC

v_call: TRBV27
j_call: TRBJ1-1
clone_size: NA
d_call: NA
cdr3_length: 15
cdr3_aa: CASSAKGGKYTEAFF
cdr3_nt: TGTGCCAGCAGTGCTAAGGGGGGGAAGTACACTGAAGCTTTCTTT